What follows are 21 T cell receptor beta chains derived from one specimen sequenced in a study of neoadjuvant nivolumab and ipilimumab in lung cancer. Using immunoSEQ multiplex PCR, the repertoire was profiled, and TCRdb retains in-frame clones only, with some absent. The repertoire holds roughly 32,000 clones, with 92% as singletons. The specimen was peripheral blood, collected after neoadjuvant nivolumab, alone or with ipilimumab, at or shortly before surgery. The receptors come from an adult with non-small cell lung cancer.

The CDR3 coding sequence is TGCAGCGTTGAAGTGGGTTTAGGACAGGGAGGGCAGTTCTTC. Translating gives CSVEVGLGQGGQFF. This sequence joins TRBV29-1 and TRBJ2-1; 8 nucleotides align to TRBD1. This CDR3 spans 14 amino acids. In germline, CDR1 is SQVTM, CDR2 ANQGSEA. V lost 1 base, J lost 12 bases, and 11 bases stayed unmatched.

The gene calls are TRBV5-1 and TRBJ2-5; D is uncertain. Trimming took off 3 bases at V and 5 bases at J, with 17 bases between the two ends. Germline V gene data show CDR1 as SGHRS and CDR2 as YFSETQ. The CDR3 length is 15 residues. The CDR3 sequence is CASSWTATRLETQYF. CDR3 coding DNA: TGCGCCAGCAGCTGGACGGCGACTCGATTGGAGACCCAGTACTTC.

This clone was picked up one time. The chain is built from TRBV5-1 and TRBJ2-3; no clear D. Germline-derived CDR1 and CDR2 are SGHRS and YFSETQ. V was cut by 0 bases and J by 2 bases, with 7 bases left in between. This CDR3 contains 14 residues. The CDR3 nucleotides read TGCGCCAGCAGCTTGGGGGGTGTCACAGATACGCAGTATTTT. It is translated as CASSLGGVTDTQYF.

The gene calls are TRBV27 and TRBJ2-7; no clear D gene. Germline V gene sequence: CDR1 MNHEY, CDR2 SMNVEV (reference sequence). Trimming pared 2 bases from V and 6 bases from J, leaving 17 bases between. The CDR3 contains 15 residues. CDR3 coding DNA: TGTGCCAGCAGTTTAGAGACCACCCAAGGGATCGAGCAGTACTTC. This gives the protein CASSLETTQGIEQYF.

The J gene is TRBJ2-7, the V gene TRBV27, with D unclear. V shed 4 bases and J shed 9 bases, with 22 bases lying between them. Germline assignment: CDR1 MNHEY and CDR2 SMNVEV (reference sequence). The CDR3 length is 15 residues. CDR3 bases: TGTGCCAGCAGTTCCCAACCCTCGGACCGTTCAGGGCAGTACTTC. Amino acid sequence: CASSSQPSDRSGQYF.

This chain uses TRBV19 with TRBJ1-5, with 8 bases matching TRBD1. Germline CDR1 reads LNHDA; CDR2 reads SQIVND (reference sequence). J was trimmed by 7 bases and V by 3 bases; bases with no gene match: 8. CDR3 size: 15 residues. CDR3 nucleotide sequence: TGTGCCAGTAGTATCATCCAGGGGGCCGAACAGCCCCAGCATTTT. The encoded protein is CASSIIQGAEQPQHF.

This sequence joins TRBV2 and TRBJ2-1, with a tentative D call TRBD1 (6 bases). V was clipped by 7 bases and J by 6 bases, with 22 bases between them. The germline V gene encodes CDR1 SNHLY and CDR2 FYNNEI. This CDR3 is 16 amino acids long. The CDR3 nucleotides are TGTGCCAGCACCAATTTGAAGGGGGAAAGGAGCAATGAGCAGTTCTTC. This encodes CASTNLKGERSNEQFF. Full variable domain (missing parts from reference TRBV2 and TRBJ2-1): EPEVTQTPSHQVTQMGQEVILRCVPISNHLYFYWYRQILGQKVEFLVSFYNNEISEKSEIFDDQFSVERPDGSNFTLKIRSTKLEDSAMYFCASTNLKGERSNEQFFGPGTRLTVL.

This clone has a single count. V is TRBV5-1 and J is TRBJ2-7; weak D call: TRBD2 (7 bases). CDR1 and CDR2 from the germline V gene are SGHRS and YFSETQ. V was clipped by 0 bases and J by 2 bases, with 12 bases between them. The length of the CDR3 is 15 residues. CDR3 nucleotide sequence: TGCGCCAGCAGCTTGGCGGGGGGCTTTACCTACGAGCAGTACTTC. This gives the protein CASSLAGGFTYEQYF.

This sequence joins TRBV5-4 and TRBJ1-2; D perhaps matches TRBD1 (5 bases). V was shortened by 3 bases and J by 0 bases, with 18 bases between the two germline ends. Germline V lookup: CDR1 SGHNT, CDR2 YYREEE (reference sequence). The CDR3 covers 17 residues. The CDR3 region is CASSSDMTGPTNYGYTF. In nucleotides, the CDR3 is TGTGCCAGCAGCTCCGATATGACGGGACCAACTAACTATGGCTACACCTTC.

This rearrangement joins TRBV6-5 to TRBJ1-5; D gene uncertain. The V gene lost 5 bases and the J gene lost 0 bases, with 2 bases spanning the gap. Germline V gene data show CDR1 as MNHEY and CDR2 as SVGAGI. This CDR3 is built from 12 residues. DNA for the CDR3: TGTGCCAGCAGTAATAGCAATCAGCCCCAGCATTTT. Translating it yields CASSNSNQPQHF.

The chain links TRBV5-1 to TRBJ2-7; a weak D match, TRBD2 (5 bases). The CDR3 consists of 15 residues. V was trimmed by 4 bases and J by 5 bases, leaving 19 bases between them. Germline V gene data show CDR1 as SGHRS and CDR2 as YFSETQ. The CDR3 loop reads CASSLREPRTHEQYF. In DNA, the CDR3 is TGCGCCAGCAGCCTCCGGGAACCCCGGACTCACGAGCAGTACTTC.

The rearrangement joins TRBV5-6 to TRBJ1-2; D is undetermined. There are 17 residues in the CDR3. The V gene's germline CDR1 is SGHDT and CDR2 YYEEEE. Between the trimmed V and J ends, which lost 0 bases and 4 bases, there was a span of 19 bases. CDR3 DNA: TGTGCCAGCAGCTTGGCCGGGATATCAACTCCCATCTATGGCTACACCTTC. As protein: CASSLAGISTPIYGYTF. Drawing the rest from reference TRBV5-6 and TRBJ1-2, the complete variable domain is DAGVTQSPTHLIKTRGQQVTLRCSPKSGHDTVSWYQQALGQGPQFIFQYYEEEERQRGNFPDRFSGHQFPNYSSELNVNALLLGDSALYLCASSLAGISTPIYGYTFGSGTRLTVV.

This chain uses TRBV18 with TRBJ2-3, with D possibly matching TRBD1 (5 bases). The V and J ends lost 5 bases and 3 bases respectively, with 15 bases between them. Germline V lookup: CDR1 KGHSH, CDR2 LQKENI. The CDR3 covers 15 residues. The CDR3 protein is CASSSFLGVTDTQYF. CDR3 in DNA: TGTGCCAGCTCAAGTTTCCTAGGGGTTACAGATACGCAGTATTTT. The whole variable domain, filled in from reference TRBV18 and TRBJ2-3, reads NAGVMQNPRHLVRRRGQEARLRCSPMKGHSHVYWYRQLPEEGLKFMVYLQKENIIDESGMPKERFSAEFPKEGPSILRIQQVVRGDSAAYFCASSSFLGVTDTQYFGPGTRLTVL.

The chain recombines TRBV6-5 with TRBJ1-1; D may be TRBD1 (5 bases). The germline V gene encodes CDR1 MNHEY and CDR2 SVGAGI. The CDR3 runs 13 residues. V was trimmed by 2 bases and J by 1 base, leaving 5 bases between them. The CDR3 nucleotides are TGTGCCAGCAGTTACGGGGGGAACACTGAAGCTTTCTTT. Translated, it gives CASSYGGNTEAFF.

V is TRBV20-1 and J is TRBJ1-1; the D is unclear. CDR3 size: 10 residues. V was trimmed by 0 bases and J by 7 bases, leaving 3 bases between them. From germline, CDR1 is DFQATT and CDR2 SNEGSKA (reference sequence). CDR3 residues: CSARDFEAFF. CDR3 nucleotide sequence: TGCAGTGCTAGAGATTTTGAAGCTTTCTTT.

The chain uses TRBV6-5 and TRBJ2-7, with 7 bases aligning to TRBD1. The CDR3 sequence is 14 residues long. J gave up 1 base and V 6 bases, and 6 bases lay outside the gene matches. The germline gives CDR1 MNHEY, CDR2 SVGAGI. This CDR3 reads CASRTTTGSYEQYF. The CDR3, as DNA: TGTGCCAGCAGGACAACGACAGGGTCCTACGAGCAGTACTTC.

This clone was observed a few times. The chain combines TRBV18 with TRBJ1-4; D is ambiguous. Looked up from germline, CDR1 is KGHSH and CDR2 is LQKENI. V lost 6 bases and J 2 bases, leaving 13 bases between the germline ends. The CDR3 contains 15 residues. CDR3 amino acids: CASSPFVSTNEKLFF. The CDR3 DNA follows: TGTGCCAGCTCCCCTTTCGTCAGCACTAATGAAAAACTGTTTTTT.

This chain uses TRBV28 with TRBJ2-2; no definite D call. CDR1 MDHEN and CDR2 SYDVKM come from the germline V gene. This CDR3 is built from 14 residues. V lost 2 bases and J 4 bases, leaving 8 bases between the germline ends. The CDR3 reads CASSLGLLTGELFF. In DNA form, the CDR3 reads TGTGCCAGCAGTTTAGGGCTCCTCACCGGGGAGCTGTTTTTT.

The V call is TRBV4-2, the J call TRBJ1-2; a weak D match, TRBD1 (6 bases). V gave up 3 bases and J gave up 5 bases, with 19 bases separating them. Germline loops: CDR1 LGHNA, CDR2 YNFKEQ. The length of the CDR3 is 16 residues. Here the CDR3 DNA reads TGTGCCAGCAGCCAGGAACAGGGCGGGAATTTTTATGGCTACACCTTC. Residues: CASSQEQGGNFYGYTF.

This clone occurred once. V usage is TRBV11-2 and J usage is TRBJ2-1; D is possibly TRBD1 or TRBD2 (5 bases each). Germline V lookup: CDR1 SGHAT, CDR2 FQNNGV. The CDR3 totals 14 residues. Trimming removed 3 bases from V and 6 bases from J, with 12 bases in between. CDR3 amino acids: CASSFGGAGNEQFF. As DNA, the CDR3 is TGTGCCAGCAGCTTTGGGGGAGCAGGCAATGAGCAGTTCTTC.

The chain employs TRBV5-6 and TRBJ1-2; D gene ambiguous. Germline assignment: CDR1 SGHDT and CDR2 YYEEEE. CDR3 size: 13 residues. The V gene lost 3 bases and the J gene lost 8 bases, with 14 bases spanning the gap. CDR3 sequence (DNA): TGTGCCAGCAGCTCAGCCCGGTGGAGGGGCTACACCTTC. This sequence encodes CASSSARWRGYTF.